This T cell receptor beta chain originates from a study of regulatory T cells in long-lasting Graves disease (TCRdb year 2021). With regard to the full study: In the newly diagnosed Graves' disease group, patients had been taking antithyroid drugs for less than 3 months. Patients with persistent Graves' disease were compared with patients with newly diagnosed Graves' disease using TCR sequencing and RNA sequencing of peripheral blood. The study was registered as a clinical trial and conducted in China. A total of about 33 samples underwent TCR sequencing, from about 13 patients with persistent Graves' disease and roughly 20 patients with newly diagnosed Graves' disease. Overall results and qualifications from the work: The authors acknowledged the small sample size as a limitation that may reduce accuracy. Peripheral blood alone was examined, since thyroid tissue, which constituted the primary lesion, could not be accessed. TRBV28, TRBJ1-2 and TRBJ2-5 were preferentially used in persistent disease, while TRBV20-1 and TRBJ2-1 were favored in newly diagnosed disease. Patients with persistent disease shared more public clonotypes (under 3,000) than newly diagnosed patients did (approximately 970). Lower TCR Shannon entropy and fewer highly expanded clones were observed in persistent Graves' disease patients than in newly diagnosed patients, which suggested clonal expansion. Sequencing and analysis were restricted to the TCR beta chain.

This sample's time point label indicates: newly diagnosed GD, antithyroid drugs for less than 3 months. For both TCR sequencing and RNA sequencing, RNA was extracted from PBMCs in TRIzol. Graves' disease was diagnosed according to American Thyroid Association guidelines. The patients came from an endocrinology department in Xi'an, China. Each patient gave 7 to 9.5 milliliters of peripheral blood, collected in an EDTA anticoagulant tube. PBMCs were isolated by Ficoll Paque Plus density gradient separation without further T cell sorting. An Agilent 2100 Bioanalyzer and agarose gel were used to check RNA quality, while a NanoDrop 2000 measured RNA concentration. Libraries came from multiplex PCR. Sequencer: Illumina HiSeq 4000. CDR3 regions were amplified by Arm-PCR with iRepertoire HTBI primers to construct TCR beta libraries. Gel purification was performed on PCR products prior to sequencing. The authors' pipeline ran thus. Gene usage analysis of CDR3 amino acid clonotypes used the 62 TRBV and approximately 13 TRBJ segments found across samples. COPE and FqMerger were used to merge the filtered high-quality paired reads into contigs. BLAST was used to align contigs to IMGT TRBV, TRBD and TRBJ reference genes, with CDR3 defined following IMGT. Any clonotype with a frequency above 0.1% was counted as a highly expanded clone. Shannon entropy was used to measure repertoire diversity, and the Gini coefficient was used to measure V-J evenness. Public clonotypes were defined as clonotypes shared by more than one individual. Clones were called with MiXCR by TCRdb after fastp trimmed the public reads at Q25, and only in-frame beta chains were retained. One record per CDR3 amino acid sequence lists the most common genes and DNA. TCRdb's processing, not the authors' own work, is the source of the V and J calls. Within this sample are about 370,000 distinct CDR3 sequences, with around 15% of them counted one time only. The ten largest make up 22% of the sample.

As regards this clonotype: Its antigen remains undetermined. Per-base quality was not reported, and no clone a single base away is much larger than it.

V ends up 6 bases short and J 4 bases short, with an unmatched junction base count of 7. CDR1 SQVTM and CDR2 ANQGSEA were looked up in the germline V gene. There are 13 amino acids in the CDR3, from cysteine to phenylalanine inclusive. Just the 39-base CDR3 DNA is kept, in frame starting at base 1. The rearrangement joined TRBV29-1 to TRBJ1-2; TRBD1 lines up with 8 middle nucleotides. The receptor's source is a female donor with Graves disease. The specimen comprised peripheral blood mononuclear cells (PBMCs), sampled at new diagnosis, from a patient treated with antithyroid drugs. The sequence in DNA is TGCAGCGTCGTTCCGACAGGGGTCTATGGCTACACCTTC. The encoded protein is CSVVPTGVYGYTF.